The T cell receptor beta chain under discussion was sequenced for a study of T cell responses to AZD1222 COVID-19 vaccine. Regarding the study as a whole: Repertoires were collected only later (after the peak T cell response had occurred).

A note on this clone: Its specificity is unknown.

Measured with immunoSEQ multiplex PCR; TCRdb has only the in-frame clones, and not every one. Of about 110,000 clones in the sample, over 80% are singletons; the top ten hold approximately 7.9%. The CDR3 is 13 amino acids. The ends were cut back, 5 bases at V and 5 bases at J, with 11 bases in the middle. CDR1 and CDR2 from the germline V gene are SGHTA and FQGNSA. Sequenced here: peripheral blood, sampled 28 days after the second AZD1222 dose. This TCR was sampled from an adult who received the AZD1222 COVID-19 vaccine. The chain has TRBV7-2 and TRBJ2-3; D gene uncertain. The CDR3 spells CASSPESVDTQYF. The CDR3 nucleotides are TGTGCCAGCAGCCCGGAGTCAGTAGATACGCAGTATTTT.